This TCR beta chain comes out of a study of PD-1 blockade in classical Hodgkin lymphoma (dated by TCRdb to about 2020). Broadly, across the study: Nivolumab dosing was 3 mg/kg intravenously every 2 weeks, continuing until either disease progression or unacceptable toxicity. The study used CyTOF and TCR beta sequencing to define a peripheral blood immune signature of response to PD-1 blockade in classical Hodgkin lymphoma.

In regard to this clone: Its antigen is not yet known. Within one base of it there is no much larger clone, and no base qualities were kept.

Here is what the overall study found, with its caveats: The study was restricted to a single clinical trial cohort, and the causes of repertoire differences, possibly disease activity or prior therapy, were left undefined. Baseline diversity similar to that of newly diagnosed patients was observed in trial patients achieving complete response, whereas significantly lower diversity was observed in partial responders and progressors. Baseline TCR diversity was reported to be lower in newly diagnosed patients than in healthy donors and to be lower still in relapsed/refractory patients. Patients starting nivolumab less than 1 year after ASCT had lower diversity and were excluded from later analyses to avoid confounding by immune reconstitution. CD4+ but not CD8+ TCR diversity rose significantly by C4D1 (p=0.0027 vs p=0.16), most apparent in complete responders (p=0.02).

In light of the paper, this sample's time point label describes: cycle 4 day 1 (C4D1), after 5 to 7 weeks of nivolumab. Relapse after autologous stem cell transplantation had occurred in all trial patients, and cohorts A, B and C were distinguished by prior brentuximab vedotin exposure. The trial cohort included roughly 60 patients with relapsed/refractory classical Hodgkin lymphoma, and each patient had a best overall response of complete response, partial response or progressive disease. In the multi-cohort phase II CheckMate 205 trial, trial patients received single-agent nivolumab. An independent review committee assessed best overall response using the 2007 International Working Group response criteria. Trial PBMCs were collected just before the start of nivolumab (C1D1) and during therapy at cycle 2 day 1 and cycle 4 day 1. Peripheral blood was collected in 8 mL Vacutainer Cell Preparation Tubes, from which PBMCs were isolated by centrifugation and then cryopreserved.

CDR1 and CDR2 are read off the germline V gene as SGHRS and YFSETQ. From cysteine to phenylalanine, the CDR3 is 16 amino acids long. Only the CDR3 DNA is retained, 48 bases long and in frame from the first base. V is clipped by 1 base and J by 2 bases, and the sequence between their germline boundaries is 14 bases long. The Qiagen DNeasy kit was used to extract genomic DNA both from unsorted PBMCs and from the negatively selected CD4+ and CD8+ fractions. Using primers that anneal to V and J segments, immunoSEQ multiplex PCR amplified the TCR beta CDR3 regions. Amplification bias was minimized using a synthetic immune receptor repertoire, and residual bias was removed computationally after sequencing. The authors processed their data as follows. Custom Python scripts were used to quantify repertoire diversity as the Shannon entropy index. Unsorted, CD4+ and CD8+ repertoires were analyzed separately, except in combined analyses where CD4+ and CD8+ sequences were merged in silico. Clonal expansion was defined as at least a 2-fold frequency increase after treatment relative to C1D1, with a pseudocount of 0.5 for undetected baseline clones. Singleton clones were defined as clones with 0 or 1 copy at C1D1, and non-singleton clones were defined as clones with 2 or more copies. Clones expanded in unsorted samples were assigned a CD4+, CD8+ or unknown annotation through matching of protein sequences in sorted samples from the same patient. Wilcoxon tests on paired samples were used to test changes in diversity from C1D1 to C4D1. TCRdb took this table from immuneACCESS and kept in-frame rearrangements with V and J called. Such tables lack part of the clones; where checked against another copy, unresolved V genes explain under half of the gap, and the rest is unexplained. Clone size and the V and J calls come from that table; the DNA yielded D and trimming. The table for this sample lists tens of thousands of clones; about 85% of them were counted only once. About 8.1% of the sample lies in the top ten.

The clonotype was recovered from a human donor with classical Hodgkin lymphoma. This specimen was peripheral blood mononuclear cells (PBMCs), taken before the fourth cycle of nivolumab. The chain is encoded by TRBV5-1 joined to TRBJ2-3; the D gene remains uncertain. The DNA sequence is given as TGCGCCAGCAGCTTGTCGCCGCCCCGGTCCACAGATACGCAGTATTTT. The resulting protein is CASSLSPPRSTDTQYF.